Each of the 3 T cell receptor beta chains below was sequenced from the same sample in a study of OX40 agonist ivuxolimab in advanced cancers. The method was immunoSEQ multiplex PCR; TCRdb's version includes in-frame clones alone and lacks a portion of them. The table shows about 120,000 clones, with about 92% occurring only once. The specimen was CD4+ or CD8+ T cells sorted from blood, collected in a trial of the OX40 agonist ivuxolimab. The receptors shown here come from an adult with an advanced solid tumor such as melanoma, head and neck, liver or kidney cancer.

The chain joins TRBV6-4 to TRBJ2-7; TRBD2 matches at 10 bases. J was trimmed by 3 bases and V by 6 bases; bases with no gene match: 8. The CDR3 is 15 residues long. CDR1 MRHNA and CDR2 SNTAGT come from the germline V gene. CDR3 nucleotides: TGTGCCAGCAGGGGGGGGGCTAGCGGGAGCTACGAGCAGTACTTC. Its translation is CASRGGASGSYEQYF.

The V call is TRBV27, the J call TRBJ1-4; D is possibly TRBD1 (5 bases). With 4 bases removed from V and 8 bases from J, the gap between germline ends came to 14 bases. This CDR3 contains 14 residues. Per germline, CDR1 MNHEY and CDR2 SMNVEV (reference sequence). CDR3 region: CASSSGLAGEKLFF. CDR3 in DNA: TGTGCCAGCAGTTCGGGGCTCGCTGGGGAAAAACTGTTTTTT.

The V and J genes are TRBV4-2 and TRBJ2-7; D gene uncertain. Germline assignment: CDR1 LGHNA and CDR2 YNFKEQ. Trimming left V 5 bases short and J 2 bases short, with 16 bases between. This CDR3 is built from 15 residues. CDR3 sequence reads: CASSLYRHSAYEQYF. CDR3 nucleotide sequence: TGTGCCAGCAGCTTGTATCGTCACTCCGCCTACGAGCAGTACTTC.